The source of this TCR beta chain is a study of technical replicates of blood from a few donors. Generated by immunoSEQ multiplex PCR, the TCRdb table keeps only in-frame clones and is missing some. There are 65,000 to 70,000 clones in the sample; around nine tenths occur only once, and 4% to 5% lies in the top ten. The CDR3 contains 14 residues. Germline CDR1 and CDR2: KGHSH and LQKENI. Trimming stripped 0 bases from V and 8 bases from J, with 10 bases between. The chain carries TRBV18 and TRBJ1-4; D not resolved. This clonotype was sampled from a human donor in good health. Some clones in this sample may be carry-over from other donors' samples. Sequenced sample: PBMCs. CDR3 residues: CASSPPETREKLFF. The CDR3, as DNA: TGTGCCAGCTCACCACCCGAAACCAGGGAAAAACTGTTTTTT.